This entry is about one T cell receptor beta chain. This sample is part of a study of cytomegalovirus exposure and HLA in healthy donors. Germline values: CDR1 LNHDA, CDR2 SQIVND (reference sequence). Trimming cost V 7 bases and J 2 bases, with 12 bases left between them. This CDR3 has 14 residues. Researchers ran the PCR with 60 Vbeta and 13 Jbeta primers. The data were produced by immunoSEQ multiplex PCR, yet TCRdb's version contains in-frame clones alone and is incomplete. This table holds 150,000 to 200,000 clones, about 80% found once. This chain connects TRBV19 to TRBJ1-5; weak D call: TRBD1 (5 bases). The TCR comes from a man aged 18 to 29 in good health and CMV-seropositive. Sequencing was done on a sample of PBMCs. CDR3 in amino acids: CASNGGGRNQPQHF. The CDR3 bases are TGTGCCAGTAATGGCGGGGGTCGCAATCAGCCCCAGCATTTT.